Below are 3 T cell receptor beta chains sequenced from a single sample in a study of CD8 T cells in ankylosing spondylitis (TCRdb year 2017). Libraries were prepared through 5' RACE. The instrument was an Illumina HiSeq 2500. The raw public data were reprocessed by TCRdb itself: fastp quality trimming at Q25, MiXCR clonotype calling, in-frame beta chains only. Each CDR3 protein appears once, grouped with its most common genes and DNA. This sample lists some 240,000 distinct CDR3 sequences; about 20% were detected once. The leading ten clones occupy around a third of the sample. Sequenced input: blood, either unsorted or a sorted T cell fraction (not recorded which). The receptors derive from a male donor with ankylosing spondylitis or in good health (not recorded which).

The CDR3 region is CASSYGLAGIDYNEQFF. DNA of the CDR3: TGTGCCAGCAGTTACGGACTAGCGGGAATCGACTACAATGAGCAGTTCTTC. The rearrangement joins TRBV6-5 to TRBJ2-1, with 12 bases fitting TRBD2. The germline gives CDR1 MNHEY, CDR2 SVGAGI. This CDR3 contains 17 residues. Trimming cost V 2 bases and J 3 bases; bases outside gene matches: 5.

The CDR3 reads CASSLSPGLTYEQYF. In DNA, the CDR3 is TGTGCCAGCAGCCTATCACCGGGACTAACCTACGAGCAGTACTTC. The chain is built from TRBV7-2 and TRBJ2-7; 7 bases map to TRBD2. This CDR3 has 15 residues. Losses at the gene ends were 5 bases for V and 2 bases for J; bases not matched to a gene: 9. CDR1 is SGHTA, CDR2 FQGNSA, per germline. The whole variable domain, remainder taken from reference TRBV7-2 and TRBJ2-7, is GAGVSQSPSNKVTEKGKDVELRCDPISGHTALYWYRQSLGQGLEFLIYFQGNSAPDKSGLPSDRFSAERTGGSVSTLTIQRTQQEDSAVYLCASSLSPGLTYEQYFGPGTRLTVT.

This clonotype was recorded only once. The V gene is TRBV29-1, the J gene TRBJ2-7; a weak D match, TRBD1 (6 bases). Germline-derived CDR1 and CDR2 are SQVTM and ANQGSEA. The CDR3 covers 13 residues. V shed 3 bases and J shed 5 bases, with 14 bases lying between them. CDR3 loop: CSVELGAIHEQYF. The CDR3 coding sequence is TGCAGCGTTGAGTTGGGGGCAATCCACGAGCAGTACTTC.